This T cell receptor (beta chain) derives from a study of OX40 agonist ivuxolimab in advanced cancers. Profiling relied on immunoSEQ multiplex PCR, and the TCRdb table lists in-frame clones only, not all of them. Of more than 15,000 clones listed, 70% to 90% are singletons. V lost 9 bases to trimming and J lost 0 bases; unmatched junction nucleotides: 7. The germline gives CDR1 LNHDA, CDR2 SQIVND (reference sequence). The CDR3 is 15 amino acids. Points from the study as a whole: Dose levels from 0.1 to 3.0 mg/kg saw CD4+ and CD8+ blood T cells expand clonally by week 6.

About this clone itself: Its target is unknown.

V and J are TRBV19 and TRBJ2-1; 8 bases are a match to TRBD1. This TCR was recovered from an adult with an advanced solid tumor such as melanoma, head and neck, liver or kidney cancer. The sequencing used CD4+ or CD8+ T cells sorted from blood, collected in a trial of the OX40 agonist ivuxolimab. CDR3 amino acids: CASGTGTGSYNEQFF. CDR3 DNA: TGTGCCAGCGGAACTGGGACAGGCTCCTACAATGAGCAGTTCTTC.